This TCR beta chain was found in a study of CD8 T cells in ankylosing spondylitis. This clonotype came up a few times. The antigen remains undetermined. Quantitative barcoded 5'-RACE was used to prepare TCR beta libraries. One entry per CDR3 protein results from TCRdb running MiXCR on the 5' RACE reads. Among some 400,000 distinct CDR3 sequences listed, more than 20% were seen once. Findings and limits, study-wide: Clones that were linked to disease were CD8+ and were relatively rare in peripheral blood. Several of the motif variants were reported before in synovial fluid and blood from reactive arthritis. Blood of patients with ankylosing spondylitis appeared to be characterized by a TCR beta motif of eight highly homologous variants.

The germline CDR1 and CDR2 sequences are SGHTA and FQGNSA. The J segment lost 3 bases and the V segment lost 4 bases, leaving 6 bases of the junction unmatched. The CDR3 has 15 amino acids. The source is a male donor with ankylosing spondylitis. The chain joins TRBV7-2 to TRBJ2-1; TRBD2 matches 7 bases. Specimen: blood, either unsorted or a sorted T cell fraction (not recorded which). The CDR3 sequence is CASSWAGEVYNEQFF. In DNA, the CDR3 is TGTGCCAGCAGCTGGGCGGGAGAGGTCTACAATGAGCAGTTCTTC.